The clone carrying this TCR beta chain was counted between two and nine times. What it binds is unknown. MiXCR was run by TCRdb on the 5' RACE reads, yielding one entry per CDR3 protein. The data hold 250,000 to 350,000 distinct CDR3 sequences, with 15% to 25% observed a single time. Germline V gene sequence: CDR1 DFQATT, CDR2 SNEGSKA (reference sequence). V was cut by 6 bases and J by 3 bases, with 8 bases left in between. This CDR3 is built from 11 residues. The record originates from a study of CD8 T cells in ankylosing spondylitis. Study observations and caveats: Roughly eight highly homologous variants made up a TCR beta motif that seemed to typify ankylosing spondylitis blood. Some of the motif variants had earlier been found in reactive arthritis patients' fluid and blood. Significant enrichment of disease-linked clones was reported in matched ankylosing spondylitis synovial fluid.

Sequencing used blood, either unsorted or a sorted T cell fraction (not recorded which). This TCR was recovered from a male donor with ankylosing spondylitis or in good health (not recorded which). The chain employs TRBV20-1 and TRBJ1-1; D gene ambiguous. For the CDR3, the DNA is TGCAGTGCCTTCCCCCACACTGAAGCTTTCTTT. It encodes CSAFPHTEAFF.